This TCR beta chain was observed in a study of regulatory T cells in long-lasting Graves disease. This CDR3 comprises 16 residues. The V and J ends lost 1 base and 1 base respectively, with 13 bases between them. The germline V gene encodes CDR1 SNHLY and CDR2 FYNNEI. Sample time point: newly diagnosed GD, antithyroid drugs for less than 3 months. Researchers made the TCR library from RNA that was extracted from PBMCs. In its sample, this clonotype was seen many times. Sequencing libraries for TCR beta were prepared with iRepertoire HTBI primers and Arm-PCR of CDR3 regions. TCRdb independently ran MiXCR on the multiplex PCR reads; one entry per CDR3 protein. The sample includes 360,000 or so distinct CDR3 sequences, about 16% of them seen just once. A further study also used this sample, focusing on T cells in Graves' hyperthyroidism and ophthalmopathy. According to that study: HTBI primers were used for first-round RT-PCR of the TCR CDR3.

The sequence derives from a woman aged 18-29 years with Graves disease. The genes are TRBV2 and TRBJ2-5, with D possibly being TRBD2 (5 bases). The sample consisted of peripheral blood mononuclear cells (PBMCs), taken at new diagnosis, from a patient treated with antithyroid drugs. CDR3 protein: CASSEVAAEIQETQYF. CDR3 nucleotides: TGTGCCAGCAGTGAAGTGGCAGCGGAGATCCAAGAGACCCAGTACTTC.